Included here is one T cell receptor beta chain sequence, with context. Its matching antigen is unknown. Assay: immunoSEQ multiplex PCR; the TCRdb copy retains only in-frame clones and omits some. The sample lists fewer than 250,000 clones; more than 75% were seen once. It was the approximately 120-subject validation cohort, separate from the approximately 620-subject first cohort, to which the donors belonged. This sample is drawn from a study of cytomegalovirus exposure and HLA in healthy donors. Regarding the study as a whole: According to a subsequent analysis, TCR clusters from the first cohort were inclined to appear together in the 120 validation repertoires. Published work reported that the classifier diagnosed cytomegalovirus status with high specificity and sensitivity.

Trimming at V came to 0 bases and at J to 3 bases, leaving 5 bases not matched to a gene. Germline V gene lookup returns CDR1 MDHEN and CDR2 SYDVKM. The CDR3 sequence is 16 residues long. The source of this sequence is a man aged 18 to 35 in good health and CMV-seronegative. The J gene is TRBJ2-1, the V gene TRBV28; 7 positions match TRBD2. Sequenced input: PBMCs. CDR3 protein: CASSLWTGGIYNEQFF. Here the CDR3 DNA reads TGTGCCAGCAGTTTATGGACCGGGGGGATCTACAATGAGCAGTTCTTC.